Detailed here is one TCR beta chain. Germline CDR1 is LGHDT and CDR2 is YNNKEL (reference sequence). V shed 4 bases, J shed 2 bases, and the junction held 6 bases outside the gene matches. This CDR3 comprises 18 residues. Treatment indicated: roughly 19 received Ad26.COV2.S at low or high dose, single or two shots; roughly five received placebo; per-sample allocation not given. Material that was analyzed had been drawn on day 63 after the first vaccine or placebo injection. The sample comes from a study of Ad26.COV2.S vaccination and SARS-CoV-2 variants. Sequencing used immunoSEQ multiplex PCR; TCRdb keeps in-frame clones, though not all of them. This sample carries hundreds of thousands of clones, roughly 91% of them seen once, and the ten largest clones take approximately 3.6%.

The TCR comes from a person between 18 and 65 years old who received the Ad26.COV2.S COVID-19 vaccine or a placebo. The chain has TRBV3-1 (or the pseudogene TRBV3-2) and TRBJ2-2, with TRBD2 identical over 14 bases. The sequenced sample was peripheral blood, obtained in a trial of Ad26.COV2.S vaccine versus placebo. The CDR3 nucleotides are TGTGCCAGCAGCCTCGGGACTAGCGGGGGTTATAACACCGGGGAGCTGTTTTTT. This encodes CASSLGTSGGYNTGELFF.